These 28 T cell receptor beta chains originate from one sample sequenced in a study of control samples from healthy donors and cancer patients. Using immunoSEQ multiplex PCR, the repertoire was profiled, and TCRdb retains in-frame clones only, with some absent. The top ten hold roughly 3% of the sample, which has around 70,000 clones, about 95% seen once. The material sequenced was blood. Receptors were obtained from a woman aged 25-40 years in good health.

The V and J genes are TRBV6-5 and TRBJ1-1; 9 nucleotides match TRBD1. The CDR3 runs 15 residues. Germline-derived CDR1 and CDR2 are MNHEY and SVGAGI. J was trimmed by 1 base and V by 6 bases; bases with no gene match: 6. As DNA, the CDR3 is TGTGCCAGCAGCACCTTGGACAGGGGGAACACTGAAGCTTTCTTT. It yields the protein CASSTLDRGNTEAFF.

The rearrangement uses TRBV10-1 and TRBJ1-2; D gene ambiguous. Trimming shortened V by 0 bases and J by 3 bases, and 5 bases separated the two germline ends. Germline CDR1 WNHNN, CDR2 SYGVQD (reference sequence). The CDR3 extends over 13 amino acids. The CDR3, as DNA: TGCGCCAGCAGTGAGTCCCGATACTATGGCTACACCTTC. It codes for CASSESRYYGYTF.

The chain has TRBV3-1 (or the pseudogene TRBV3-2) and TRBJ2-5; D unresolved. Trimming left V 4 bases short and J 1 base short, with 10 bases between. Germline CDR1 is LGHDT and CDR2 is YNNKEL (reference sequence). The CDR3 extends over 14 amino acids. The CDR3 spells CASSPPQFQETQYF. As DNA, the CDR3 is TGTGCCAGCAGCCCTCCCCAATTCCAAGAGACCCAGTACTTC.

The chain is built from TRBV18 and TRBJ1-5; 9 bases line up with TRBD1. The V segment lost 4 bases and the J segment 6 bases; nucleotides outside the gene matches: 4. The V gene's germline CDR1 is KGHSH and CDR2 LQKENI. This CDR3 has 14 residues. The DNA of the CDR3 is TGTGCCAGCTCACTGGGACAGGGCGGTCAGCCCCAGCATTTT. Translated, it gives CASSLGQGGQPQHF.

The V gene is TRBV3-1 (or the pseudogene TRBV3-2), the J gene TRBJ1-1; D possibly corresponds to TRBD1 (5 bases). This CDR3 spans 14 amino acids. Germline-derived CDR1 and CDR2 are LGHDT and YNNKEL (reference sequence). Between the trimmed V and J ends, which lost 1 base and 4 bases, there was a span of 10 bases. The CDR3, as DNA: TGTGCCAGCAGCCAAGGATCAGGGTTCACTGAAGCTTTCTTT. Translating it yields CASSQGSGFTEAFF.

About this clone: A junction boundary mismatches the germline segment, possibly from a read error. The rearrangement uses TRBV7-7 and TRBJ2-5, with a weak D call TRBD2 (6 bases). The CDR3 sequence is 14 residues long. Germline V gene data show CDR1 as SSHAT and CDR2 as FNYEAQ (reference sequence). The CDR3 DNA reads as TGTGCTAGCAGCAGAGCCGGGACTGCAGAGACCCAGTACTTC. As protein: CASSRAGTAETQYF.

V is TRBV7-8 and J is TRBJ1-2, with 8 bases fitting TRBD1. Germline trimming cut 5 bases from V and 4 bases from J; bases unmatched to any gene: 12. This CDR3 is built from 16 residues. CDR1 is SGHVS, CDR2 FQNEAQ, per germline. CDR3 sequence (DNA): TGTGCCAGCAGCCCTTCGACAGGGGAATTAGGCTATGGCTACACCTTC. Translation gives CASSPSTGELGYGYTF.

This chain connects TRBV7-3 to TRBJ2-3; tentatively, D is TRBD1 or TRBD2 (6 bases each). Per germline, CDR1 SGHTA and CDR2 FQGTGA. Trimming cost V 5 bases and J 6 bases, with 18 bases left between them. CDR3 length: 15 amino acids. CDR3 DNA sequence: TGTGCCAGCAGCCCGGGGGCCCAACGGGAGGATACGCAGTATTTT. Protein: CASSPGAQREDTQYF.

This chain connects TRBV24-1 to TRBJ2-4; D is possibly TRBD2 (5 bases). CDR3 size: 15 residues. CDR1 KGHDR and CDR2 SFDVKD come from the germline V gene. Trimming pared 5 bases from V and 0 bases from J, leaving 10 bases between. The CDR3 DNA reads as TGTGCCACCAGTGGGTTGGAGGTAGCCAAAAACATTCAGTACTTC. Translation gives CATSGLEVAKNIQYF.

V and J are TRBV5-4 and TRBJ1-4, with TRBD1 matching 9 bases. CDR1 and CDR2 (germline): SGHNT, YYREEE (reference sequence). This CDR3 has 15 amino acids. V shed 3 bases and J 9 bases; nucleotides not matched to a gene: 9. The CDR3 nucleotides are TGTGCCAGCAGCTCCTCGACAGGGGGGAAGAAAAAACTGTTTTTT. This encodes CASSSSTGGKKKLFF.

Of note for this clone: Its ends do not fully match the called genes, so a read error is possible. The chain carries TRBV2 and TRBJ1-1; 8 bases align to TRBD1. CDR1 is SNHLY, CDR2 FYNNEI, per germline. The CDR3 contains 15 residues. The CDR3 nucleotides are TGTGCCAGCAGAGAAAACGGACAGGGCGGCACTGAAGCTCTCTTT. This encodes CASRENGQGGTEALF.

This clone has just a few counts. The chain couples TRBV2 to TRBJ2-3; the D gene is possibly TRBD2 (6 bases). The CDR3 has 15 residues. Deletions cut 1 base from V and 5 bases from J, with 13 bases between. Germline-derived CDR1 and CDR2 are SNHLY and FYNNEI. In DNA form, the CDR3 reads TGTGCCAGCAGTGAAGGGCGTGTGGGGGGAGATACGCAGTATTTT. Encoded protein: CASSEGRVGGDTQYF.

This clone was picked up a small number of times. The genes are TRBV28 and TRBJ1-4; D ambiguous. CDR3 length: 14 amino acids. V was pared by 6 bases and J by 6 bases, with 14 bases between. Germline V CDR1 and CDR2: MDHEN, SYDVKM. The CDR3 protein is CASRRLVAHEKLFF. CDR3 sequence (DNA): TGTGCCAGCAGACGACTCGTGGCCCATGAAAAACTGTTTTTT.

The rearrangement uses TRBV21-1 and TRBJ1-4; the table's D call, TRBD1, was not checked against the DNA. TRBV21-1 has pseudogene status. The CDR3 extends over 14 amino acids. Written as DNA, the CDR3 is TGTGCCAGCATCAGACAGGTAGCTAATGAAAAACTGTTTTTT. As protein: CASIRQVANEKLFF.

V usage is TRBV7-8 and J usage is TRBJ1-2; D possibly corresponds to TRBD1 (6 bases). This CDR3 comprises 15 residues. Trimming left V 5 bases short and J 8 bases short, with 21 bases between. Germline lookup yields CDR1 SGHVS and CDR2 FQNEAQ. CDR3 sequence: CASSRYRDSMRGYTF. In nucleotides, the CDR3 is TGTGCCAGCAGCCGATACAGGGACTCGATGCGGGGCTACACCTTC.

CDR3 region: CASSQVAVGTGYGYTF. DNA of the CDR3: TGTGCCAGCAGCCAAGTCGCCGTTGGGACAGGCTATGGCTACACCTTC. V and J are TRBV3-1 (or the pseudogene TRBV3-2) and TRBJ1-2; 8 bases line up with TRBD1. CDR3 length equals 16 residues. V shed 1 base, J shed 4 bases, and the junction held 8 bases outside the gene matches. CDR1 and CDR2 from the germline V gene are LGHDT and YNNKEL (reference sequence).

The chain links TRBV7-2 to TRBJ2-4; TRBD2 matches at 8 bases. From germline, CDR1 is SGHTA and CDR2 FQGNSA. V shed 4 bases and J 10 bases; nucleotides not matched to a gene: 9. CDR3 length: 14 amino acids. This CDR3 is CASSSRRGEGIQYF. For the CDR3, the DNA is TGTGCCAGCAGCTCGCGGCGGGGGGAGGGTATTCAGTACTTC.

The genes are TRBV15 and TRBJ1-1; D is unresolved. Trimming stripped 0 bases from V and 6 bases from J, with 5 bases between. CDR1 is LNHNV and CDR2 is YYDKDF in the germline V gene (reference sequence). The CDR3 length is 12 residues. CDR3 region: CATSRDSPEAFF. The CDR3 region has the DNA TGTGCCACCAGCAGAGATAGTCCTGAAGCTTTCTTT.

The chain carries TRBV30 and TRBJ1-2; the D is unclear. The V end was cut by 4 bases, the J end by 6 bases, with 18 bases between. Germline V gene lookup returns CDR1 GTSNPN and CDR2 SVGIG (reference sequence). The CDR3 totals 14 residues. Here the CDR3 DNA reads TGTGCCTGGATAAGGCAGACCGATAGTAATGGCTACACCTTC. This codes for CAWIRQTDSNGYTF.

The CDR3: CASSMGGGHEQFF. DNA for the CDR3: TGTGCCAGTAGTATGGGTGGTGGCCATGAGCAGTTCTTC. The V call is TRBV19, the J call TRBJ2-1; D is ambiguous. CDR3 size: 13 residues. From germline, CDR1 is LNHDA and CDR2 SQIVND (reference sequence). The germline V and J ends were trimmed by 3 bases and 8 bases, with 11 bases remaining between them.

This chain connects TRBV3-1 (or the pseudogene TRBV3-2) to TRBJ1-2; D ambiguous. This CDR3 contains 15 residues. Germline-derived CDR1 and CDR2 are LGHDT and YNNKEL (reference sequence). Trimming left V 1 base short and J 4 bases short, with 13 bases between. The CDR3 DNA follows: TGTGCCAGCAGCCAAGTTACGGTCCGGGGCTATGGCTACACCTTC. Protein sequence: CASSQVTVRGYGYTF.

This clone was detected only once. The rearrangement links TRBV11-3 to TRBJ2-5; D not certain. In germline, CDR1 is SGHNT, CDR2 YENEEA. V was trimmed by 4 bases and J by 5 bases, leaving 8 bases between them. The CDR3 has 12 residues. CDR3 loop: CASSSDWETQYF. The CDR3 bases are TGTGCCAGCAGCTCGGATTGGGAGACCCAGTACTTC.

The chain combines TRBV12-3 or TRBV12-4 with TRBJ1-4; D unclear. The CDR3 runs 13 residues. Trimming cost V 5 bases and J 4 bases, with 8 bases left between them. CDR3 in DNA: TGTGCCAGCAGTCAAGACCGTAATGAAAAACTGTTTTTT. Encoded protein: CASSQDRNEKLFF.

In this sample, this clone turned up a few times. The same CDR3 can be traced to other DNA sequences in this sample. The rearrangement links TRBV9 to TRBJ1-3; D is perhaps TRBD1 (6 bases). The CDR3 spans 14 residues. Germline CDR1 is SGDLS and CDR2 is YYNGEE. V was shortened by 3 bases and J by 3 bases, with 10 bases between the two germline ends. For the CDR3, the DNA is TGTGCCAGCAGCGAGGGGGGCATTGGAAACACCATATATTTT. Translated: CASSEGGIGNTIYF.

CDR3 nucleotide sequence: TGTGCCGGAACGGACAGGGAATACTATGGCTACACCTTC. Translation: CAGTDREYYGYTF. The V call is TRBV19, the J call TRBJ1-2, with 8 bases matching TRBD1. This CDR3 contains 13 residues. CDR1 and CDR2 (germline): LNHDA, SQIVND (reference sequence). V lost 11 bases, J lost 3 bases, and 8 bases stayed unmatched.

The chain recombines TRBV3-1 (or the pseudogene TRBV3-2) with TRBJ2-5; perhaps TRBD1 as D (7 bases). Germline V CDR1 and CDR2: LGHDT, YNNKEL (reference sequence). The CDR3 covers 15 residues. V lost 4 bases, J lost 0 bases, and 12 bases lay in between. The CDR3 here is CASSRRDSYQETQYF. In DNA, the CDR3 is TGTGCCAGCAGCCGGCGGGACAGCTACCAAGAGACCCAGTACTTC.

This chain links TRBV13 with TRBJ1-1; D call uncertain. CDR3 length: 14 amino acids. Trimming left V 7 bases short and J 1 base short, with 13 bases between. Germline CDR1 PRHDT, CDR2 FYEKMQ (reference sequence). The CDR3 loop reads CASTIRAENTEAFF. For the CDR3, the DNA is TGTGCCAGCACCATAAGAGCGGAGAACACTGAAGCTTTCTTT.

This sequence joins TRBV6-5 and TRBJ1-2; 7 bases match TRBD1. The CDR3 is 13 residues long. Trimming cost V 7 bases and J 4 bases; bases outside gene matches: 6. Germline V CDR1 and CDR2: MNHEY, SVGAGI. This chain's CDR3 is CASMEGQLYGYTF. CDR3 sequence (DNA): TGTGCCAGCATGGAGGGACAGCTCTATGGCTACACCTTC.